This T cell receptor beta chain appears in the sequencing data of a study of radiation and T cells in renal cell carcinoma. CDR3 length: 15 residues. Looked up from germline, CDR1 is MGHRA and CDR2 is YSYEKL. Trimming left V 1 base short and J 0 bases short, with 9 bases between. Assay: immunoSEQ multiplex PCR; the TCRdb copy retains only in-frame clones and omits some. Altogether some 150,000 clones are present, 80% to 90% being singletons, with the ten largest covering about a sixth. Findings and caveats of the study: In blood, top tumor clones expanded by 2 weeks, shrinking by 4. Baseline intratumoral clonotype presence is unknown without pretreatment biopsies.

The time point: blood 4 weeks post-SBRT, at nephrectomy. Described treatment: 15 Gy SBRT to primary tumor, nephrectomy 4 weeks later. The tumor was a clear cell renal cell carcinoma. Of note for this clone: Its antigen is not identified.

This sequence originates from a woman in her fifties or sixties with renal cell carcinoma. The chain links TRBV4-1 to TRBJ1-2; tentatively, D is TRBD1 (5 bases). Sequencing was performed on blood, taken from a patient whose treatment included radiotherapy and nephrectomy. The CDR3 is CASSQGMTANYGYTF. Here the CDR3 DNA reads TGCGCCAGCAGCCAAGGGATGACAGCTAACTATGGCTACACCTTC.